A selection of T cell receptor beta chains follows, all from one sample in a study of post-analysis software for immune sequencing data. TCRdb analysed the PCR reads with MiXCR anew, one entry per CDR3 protein. The repertoire holds around 710,000 distinct CDR3 sequences, 46% seen once, with approximately 5% in the top ten. The material sequenced was blood. The receptors shown here come from a girl aged 10-17 years with multiple sclerosis. CDR3s include the opening cysteine and the closing phenylalanine or tryptophan. D genes are given only for firm matches. The listing skips clone size in some rows; elsewhere it reads once, few, many or a size class.

J gene,V gene,clone size,D gene,CDR3 DNA,CDR3 protein
TRBJ2-7,TRBV10-3,few,-,TGTGCCATCAGTGCAATCGATACCTGGGGGTACGAGCAGTACTTC,CAISAIDTWGYEQYF
TRBJ2-7,TRBV12-3/TRBV12-4,-,TRBD2,TGTGCCAGCAGCCGCCCCGGACTAGCGGGAGTCGAGCAGTACTTC,CASSRPGLAGVEQYF
TRBJ1-1,TRBV6-2/TRBV6-3,-,-,TGTGCCAGCAGGAAGGGGAACACTGAAGCTTTCTTT,CASRKGNTEAFF
TRBJ2-1,TRBV11-3,-,-,TGTGCCAGCAGCTTAGTAGGGTTGAATAATGAGCAGTTCTTC,CASSLVGLNNEQFF
TRBJ2-5,TRBV29-1,-,-,TGCAGCGGGGTGGGAGTGAACCAAGAGACCCAGTACTTC,CSGVGVNQETQYF
TRBJ2-7,TRBV20-1,few,-,TGCAGTGCTAGAGCCGGGGCGGAGCAGTACTTC,CSARAGAEQYF
TRBJ1-4,TRBV7-8,-,TRBD1,TGTGCCAGCAGCTTAGGGGCCATGCGGGACAGGCCAATCCCCGCAACTAATGAAAAACTGTTTTTT,CASSLGAMRDRPIPATNEKLFF
TRBJ2-1,TRBV9,-,TRBD1,TGTGCCAGCAGCGTAGCCGGACAGGGATCCTACAATGAGCAGTTCTTC,CASSVAGQGSYNEQFF
TRBJ2-3,TRBV29-1,-,-,TGCAGCGTTGCTCTTCTCACTAGCACAGATACGCAGTATTTT,CSVALLTSTDTQYF
TRBJ2-7,TRBV9,few,-,TGTGCCAGCAGCCTCCGCCAAGACTCAAGTCAAGGGCAGTACTTC,CASSLRQDSSQGQYF
TRBJ2-3,TRBV7-8,-,TRBD2,TGTGCCAGCAGCTTGGTTAGCGGGACATTCACAGATACGCAGTATTTT,CASSLVSGTFTDTQYF
TRBJ1-5,TRBV6-1,few,TRBD1,TGTGCCAGCAGGCCGACAGGGCCTAATCAGCCCCAGCATTTT,CASRPTGPNQPQHF
TRBJ2-5,TRBV27,-,TRBD2,TGCACCAGCGGGGCGGGAGAGACCCAGTACTTC,CTSGAGETQYF
TRBJ2-6,TRBV6-5,-,-,TGTGCCAGCAGTTACAGCGCTGGGGTATCTGGGGCCAACGTCCTGACTTTC,CASSYSAGVSGANVLTF
TRBJ2-5,TRBV6-1,-,-,TGTGCCAGCAGTGAACACGGGACCCAGTACTTC,CASSEHGTQYF
TRBJ2-3,TRBV20-1,-,-,TGCAGTGCTAGGACGAGAACAGATACGCAGTATTTT,CSARTRTDTQYF
TRBJ2-1,TRBV4-3,-,-,TGCGCCAGCAGCCTACGGGGGACTCTATACAATGAGCAGTTCTTC,CASSLRGTLYNEQFF
TRBJ1-2,TRBV20-1,-,-,TGCAGTGCTAGGGCCAAACACTTGGGCGTAGGTGGCTACACCTTC,CSARAKHLGVGGYTF
TRBJ2-7,TRBV4-1,few,TRBD2,TGCGCCAGCAGCCAAGATAGTCCTAGCGGGAGTCTTGGCGAGCAGTACTTC,CASSQDSPSGSLGEQYF
TRBJ2-1,TRBV5-1,-,-,TGCGCCAGCAGCTTGGCCGACCCTTCCAGAGAGCAGTTCTTC,CASSLADPSREQFF
TRBJ1-6,TRBV27,few,-,TGTGCCAGCAGTGGGGAACAGTATTCACCCCTCCACTTT,CASSGEQYSPLHF
TRBJ2-6,TRBV6-5,once,-,TGTGCCAGCGGAAGGATATCTGGGGCCAACGTCCTGACTTTC,CASGRISGANVLTF
TRBJ2-7,TRBV7-9,many,-,TGTGCCAGCAGCTTAGTTGGGGGTTCCTACGAGCAGTACTTC,CASSLVGGSYEQYF
TRBJ1-1,TRBV7-3,few,-,TGTGCCAGCAGCTTAAGTTCGGCGGGTGAAGCTTTCTTT,CASSLSSAGEAFF
TRBJ2-2,TRBV12-3/TRBV12-4,few,-,TGTGCCAGCAGTTCCAGGGCCGGGGAGCTGTTTTTT,CASSSRAGELFF
TRBJ2-1,TRBV7-9,-,-,TGTGCCAGCAGCGTTACTAGTTCCTACAATGAGCAGTTCTTC,CASSVTSSYNEQFF
TRBJ2-5,TRBV29-1,-,TRBD1,TGCAGCGTTGAACCGGACAGGGTGGAGACCCAGTACTTC,CSVEPDRVETQYF
TRBJ2-1,TRBV3-1,-,-,TGTGCCAGCAGCCAAGATCCAACGGGAGCAGGGAATGAGCAGTTCTTC,CASSQDPTGAGNEQFF
TRBJ2-5,TRBV5-1,few,-,TGCGCCAGCAGCTTTAGTTTCAGCGGGCGCTCCCAAGAGACCCAGTACTTC,CASSFSFSGRSQETQYF
TRBJ2-1,TRBV30,-,-,TGTGCCTGGGACAGTTCTTATGAGCAGTTCTTC,CAWDSSYEQFF
TRBJ2-7,TRBV7-9,-,TRBD1,TGTGCCAGCAGCTCCACGGGACAGCGCTCCTACGAGCAGTACTTC,CASSSTGQRSYEQYF
TRBJ2-3,TRBV5-1,-,-,TGCGCCAGCAGCCTCAGCTCCCGGACAGATGCGCAGTATTTT,CASSLSSRTDAQYF
TRBJ2-1,TRBV27,-,-,TGTGCCAGCAGTTTAAGGGCAGGACTGGGCTACAATGAGCAGTTCTTC,CASSLRAGLGYNEQFF
TRBJ2-3,TRBV20-1,-,TRBD1,TGCAGTGCTAAGGACAGGGGAATCGGCACAGATACGCAGTATTTT,CSAKDRGIGTDTQYF
TRBJ1-1,TRBV20-1,-,-,TGCAGTGCTAGAGGTTTAGGGCAGAACACTGAAGCTTTCTTT,CSARGLGQNTEAFF
TRBJ1-1,TRBV7-9,-,-,TGTGCCAGCACCCCCGGGAAGGACGCTTTCTTT,CASTPGKDAFF
TRBJ2-1,TRBV7-9,-,TRBD2,TGTGCCAGCAGCTCCCCGGGACTAGCGGGACACTTAAGCTCCTACAATGAGCAGTTCTTC,CASSSPGLAGHLSSYNEQFF
TRBJ2-3,TRBV14,-,-,TGTGCCAGCAGCCAAGAGTGGGGGGAGTGGTATTTT,CASSQEWGEWYF
TRBJ1-1,TRBV6-5,-,-,TGTGCCAGCAGGCCCCCTGGGGGGGTGAACACTGAAGCTTTCTTT,CASRPPGGVNTEAFF
TRBJ2-3,TRBV12-3/TRBV12-4,-,TRBD2,TGTGCCAGCAGTTTAGAGGGGAAGACCAGCGGGAGTGGGGATACGCAGTATTTT,CASSLEGKTSGSGDTQYF
TRBJ1-1,TRBV12-5,-,-,TGTGCTAGTGGGAACCGGGACACTAAAGCTTTCTTT,CASGNRDTKAFF
TRBJ2-7,TRBV3-1,-,-,TGTGCCAGCAGCCAAAGGCGGGCAGGGGAGGACGAGCAGTACTTC,CASSQRRAGEDEQYF
TRBJ2-5,TRBV3-1,-,-,TGTGCCAGCAGCCAAGATGAGGGAAGAGGGGAGACCCAGTACTTC,CASSQDEGRGETQYF
TRBJ2-6,TRBV6-4,few,TRBD2,TGTGCCAGCGCGCCGGGACTAGTATCTGGGGCCAACGTCCTGACTTTC,CASAPGLVSGANVLTF
TRBJ2-1,TRBV7-3,-,-,TGTGCCAGCAGCTTCGGGCAGATCTCCTACAATGAGCAGTTCTTC,CASSFGQISYNEQFF
TRBJ2-6,TRBV5-1,-,TRBD1,TGCGCCAGCAGCTCTCCGGGACAGGCCTCCTCTGGGGCCAACGTCCTGACTTTC,CASSSPGQASSGANVLTF